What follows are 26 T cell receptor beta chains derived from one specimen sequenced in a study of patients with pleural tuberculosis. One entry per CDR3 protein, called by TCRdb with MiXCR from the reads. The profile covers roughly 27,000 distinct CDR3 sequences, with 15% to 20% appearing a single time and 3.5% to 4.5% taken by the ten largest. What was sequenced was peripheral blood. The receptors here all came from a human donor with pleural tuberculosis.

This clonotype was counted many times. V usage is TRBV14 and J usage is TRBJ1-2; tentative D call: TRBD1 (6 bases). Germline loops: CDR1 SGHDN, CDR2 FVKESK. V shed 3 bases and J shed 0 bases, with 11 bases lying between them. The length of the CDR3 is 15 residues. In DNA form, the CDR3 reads TGTGCCAGCAGCCACTGGACAGCTACTAACTATGGCTACACCTTC. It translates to CASSHWTATNYGYTF.

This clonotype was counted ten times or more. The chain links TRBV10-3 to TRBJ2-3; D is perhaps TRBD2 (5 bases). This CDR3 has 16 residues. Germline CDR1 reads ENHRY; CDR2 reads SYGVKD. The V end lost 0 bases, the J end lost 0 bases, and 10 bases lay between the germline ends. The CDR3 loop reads CAISESEGFSTDTQYF. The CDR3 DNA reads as TGTGCCATCAGTGAGTCCGAGGGCTTTAGCACAGATACGCAGTATTTT.

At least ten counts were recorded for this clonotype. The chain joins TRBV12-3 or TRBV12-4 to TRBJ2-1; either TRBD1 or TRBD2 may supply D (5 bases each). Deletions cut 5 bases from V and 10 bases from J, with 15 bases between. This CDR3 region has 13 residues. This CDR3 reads CASSQRRDVEQFF. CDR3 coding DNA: TGTGCCAGCAGTCAACGAAGGGACGTCGAGCAGTTCTTC.

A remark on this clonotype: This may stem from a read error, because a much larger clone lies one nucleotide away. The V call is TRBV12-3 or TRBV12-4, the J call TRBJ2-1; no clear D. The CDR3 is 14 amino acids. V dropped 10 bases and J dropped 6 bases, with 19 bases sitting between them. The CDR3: CATSSLVVSNEQFF. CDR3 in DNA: TGTGCCACGTCATCCTTGGTCGTAAGCAATGAGCAGTTCTTC.

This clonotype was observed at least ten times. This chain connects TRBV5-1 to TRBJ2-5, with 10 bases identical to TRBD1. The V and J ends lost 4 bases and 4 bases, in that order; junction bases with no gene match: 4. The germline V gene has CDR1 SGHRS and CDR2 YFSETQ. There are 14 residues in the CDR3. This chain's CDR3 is CASSPDRGSETQYF. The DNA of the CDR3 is TGCGCCAGCAGCCCGGACAGGGGGTCAGAGACCCAGTACTTC.

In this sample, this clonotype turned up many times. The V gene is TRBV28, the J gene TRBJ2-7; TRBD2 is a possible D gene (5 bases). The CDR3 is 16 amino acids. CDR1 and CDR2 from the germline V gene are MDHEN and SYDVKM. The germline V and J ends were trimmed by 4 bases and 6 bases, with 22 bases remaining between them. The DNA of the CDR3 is TGTGCCAGCAGTTCCGATACGGGATCCCAATGGCGCGAGCAGTACTTC. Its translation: CASSSDTGSQWREQYF.

In DNA form, the CDR3 reads TGCAGTGCTGGCCCTAGTAATCGTGAGCAGTTCTTC. This translates into CSAGPSNREQFF. This chain uses TRBV20-1 with TRBJ2-1, with no clear D. The CDR3 runs 12 residues. The V gene's germline CDR1 is DFQATT and CDR2 SNEGSKA (reference sequence). V was trimmed by 5 bases and J by 9 bases, leaving 14 bases between them.

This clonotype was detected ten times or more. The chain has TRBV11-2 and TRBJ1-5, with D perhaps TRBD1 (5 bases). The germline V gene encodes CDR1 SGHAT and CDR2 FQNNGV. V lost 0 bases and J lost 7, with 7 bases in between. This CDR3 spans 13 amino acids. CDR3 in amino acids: CASSLDRGQPQHF. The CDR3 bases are TGTGCCAGCAGCTTAGATCGGGGCCAGCCCCAGCATTTT.

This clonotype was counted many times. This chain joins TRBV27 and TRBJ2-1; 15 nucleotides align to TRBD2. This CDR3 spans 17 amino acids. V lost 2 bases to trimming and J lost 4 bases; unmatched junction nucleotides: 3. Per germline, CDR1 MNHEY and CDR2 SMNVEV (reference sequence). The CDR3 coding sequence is TGTGCCAGCAGTTTACCGGGACTAGCGGGAGGATACAATGAGCAGTTCTTC. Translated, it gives CASSLPGLAGGYNEQFF.

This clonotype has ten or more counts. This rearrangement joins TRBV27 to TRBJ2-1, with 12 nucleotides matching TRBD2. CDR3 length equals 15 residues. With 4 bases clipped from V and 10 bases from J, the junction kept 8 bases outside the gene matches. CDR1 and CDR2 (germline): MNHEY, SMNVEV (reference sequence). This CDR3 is CASSSKGLAGLEQFF. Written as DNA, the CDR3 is TGTGCCAGCAGTTCGAAGGGACTAGCGGGCTTAGAGCAGTTCTTC.

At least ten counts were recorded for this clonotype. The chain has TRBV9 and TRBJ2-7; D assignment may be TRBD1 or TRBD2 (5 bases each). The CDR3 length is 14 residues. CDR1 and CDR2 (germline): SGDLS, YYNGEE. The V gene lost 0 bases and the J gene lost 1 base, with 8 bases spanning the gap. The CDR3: CASSVAEGSYEQYF. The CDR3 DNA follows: TGTGCCAGCAGCGTAGCTGAGGGGTCCTACGAGCAGTACTTC.

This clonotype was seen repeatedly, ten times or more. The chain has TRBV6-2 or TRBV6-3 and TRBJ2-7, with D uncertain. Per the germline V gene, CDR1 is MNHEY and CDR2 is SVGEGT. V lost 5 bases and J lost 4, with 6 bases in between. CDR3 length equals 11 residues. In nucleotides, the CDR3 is TGTGCCAGCAGTAAGTTTTACGAGCAGTACTTC. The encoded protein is CASSKFYEQYF.

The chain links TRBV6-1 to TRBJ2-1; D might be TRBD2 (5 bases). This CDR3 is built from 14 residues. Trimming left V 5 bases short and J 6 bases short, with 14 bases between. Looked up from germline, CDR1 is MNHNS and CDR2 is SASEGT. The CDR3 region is CASSPAEARNEQFF. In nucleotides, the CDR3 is TGTGCCAGCAGTCCAGCGGAAGCGCGCAATGAGCAGTTCTTC.

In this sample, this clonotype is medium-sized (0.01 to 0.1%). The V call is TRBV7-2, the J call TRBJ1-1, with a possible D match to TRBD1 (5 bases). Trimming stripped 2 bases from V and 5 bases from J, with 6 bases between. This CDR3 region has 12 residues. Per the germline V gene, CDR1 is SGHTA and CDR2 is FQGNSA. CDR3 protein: CASSLTGTEAFF. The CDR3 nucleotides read TGTGCCAGCAGCTTAACAGGAACTGAAGCTTTCTTT.

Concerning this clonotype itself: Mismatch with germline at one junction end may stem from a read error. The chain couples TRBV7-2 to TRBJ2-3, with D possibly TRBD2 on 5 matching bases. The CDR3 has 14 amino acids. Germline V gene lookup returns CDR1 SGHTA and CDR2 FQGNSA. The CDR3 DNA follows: TGTGCCAGCAGCAAGCGCCGGGATTCAGATATGCAGTATTTT. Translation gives CASSKRRDSDMQYF. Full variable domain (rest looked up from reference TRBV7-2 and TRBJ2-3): GAGVSQSPSNKVTEKGKDVELRCDPISGHTALYWYRQSLGQGLEFLIYFQGNSAPDKSGLPSDRFSAERTGGSVSTLTIQRTQQEDSAVYLCASSKRRDSDMQYFGPGTRLTVL.

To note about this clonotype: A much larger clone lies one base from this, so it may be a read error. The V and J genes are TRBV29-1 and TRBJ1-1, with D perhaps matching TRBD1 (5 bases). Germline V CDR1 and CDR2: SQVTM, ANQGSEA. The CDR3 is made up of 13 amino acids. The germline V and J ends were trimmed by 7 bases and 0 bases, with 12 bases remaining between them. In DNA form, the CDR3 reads TGCAGCGGATCGAGACAGCTGAACACTGAAGCTTTCTTT. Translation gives CSGSRQLNTEAFF.

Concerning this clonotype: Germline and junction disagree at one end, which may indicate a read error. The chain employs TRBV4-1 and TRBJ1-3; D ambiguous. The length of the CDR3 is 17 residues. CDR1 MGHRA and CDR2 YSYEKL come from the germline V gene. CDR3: CVSSQDRGTSPGNTIYF. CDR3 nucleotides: TGCGTCAGCAGCCAAGATCGTGGCACGAGCCCTGGAAACACCATATATTTT.

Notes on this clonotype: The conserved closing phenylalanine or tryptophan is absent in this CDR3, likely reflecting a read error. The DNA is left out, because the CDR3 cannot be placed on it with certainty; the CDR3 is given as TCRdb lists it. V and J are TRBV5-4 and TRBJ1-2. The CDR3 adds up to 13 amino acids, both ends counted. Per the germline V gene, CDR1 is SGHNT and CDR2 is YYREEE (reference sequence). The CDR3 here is CASSLGSSYGCTS.

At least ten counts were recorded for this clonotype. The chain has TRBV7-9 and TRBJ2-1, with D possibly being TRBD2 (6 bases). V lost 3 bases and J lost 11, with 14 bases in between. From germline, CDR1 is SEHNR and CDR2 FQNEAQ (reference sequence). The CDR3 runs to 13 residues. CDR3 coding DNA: TGTGCCAGCAGCTTTCGCCGCGGGGCTCAGCAGTTCTTC. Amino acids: CASSFRRGAQQFF.

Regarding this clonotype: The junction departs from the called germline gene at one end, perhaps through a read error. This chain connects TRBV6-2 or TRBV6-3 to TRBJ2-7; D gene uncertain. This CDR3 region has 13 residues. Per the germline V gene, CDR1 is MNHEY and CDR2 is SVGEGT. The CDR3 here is CASISIPSYKQYF. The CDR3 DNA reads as TGTGCCAGCATTTCTATACCGAGCTACAAGCAGTACTTC.

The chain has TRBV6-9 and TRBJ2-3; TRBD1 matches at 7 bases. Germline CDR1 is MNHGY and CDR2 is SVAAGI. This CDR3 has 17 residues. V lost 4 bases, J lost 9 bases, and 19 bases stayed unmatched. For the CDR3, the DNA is TGTGCCAGCAGTTGCCTGAATTCAGGGGGACGCACAGGCACGCAGTATTTT. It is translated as CASSCLNSGGRTGTQYF.

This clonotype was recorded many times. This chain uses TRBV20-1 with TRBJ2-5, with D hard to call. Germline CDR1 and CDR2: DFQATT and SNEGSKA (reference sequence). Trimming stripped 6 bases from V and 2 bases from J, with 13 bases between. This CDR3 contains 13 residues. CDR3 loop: CSATDAFQETQYF. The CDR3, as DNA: TGCAGTGCCACGGACGCCTTTCAAGAGACCCAGTACTTC.

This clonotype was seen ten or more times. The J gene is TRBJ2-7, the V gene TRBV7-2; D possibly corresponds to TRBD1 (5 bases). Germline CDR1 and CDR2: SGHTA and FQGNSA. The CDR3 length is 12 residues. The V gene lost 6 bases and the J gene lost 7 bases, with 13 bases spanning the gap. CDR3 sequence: CASSYRGGEQYF. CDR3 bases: TGTGCCAGCAGTTATAGGGGCGGAGAGCAGTACTTC.

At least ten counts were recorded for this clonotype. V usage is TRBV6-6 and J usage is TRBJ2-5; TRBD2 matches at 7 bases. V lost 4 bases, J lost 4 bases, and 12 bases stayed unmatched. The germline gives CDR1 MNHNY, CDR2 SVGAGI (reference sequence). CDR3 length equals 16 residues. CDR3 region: CASSSSGGGLRETQYF. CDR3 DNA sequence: TGTGCCAGCAGTTCCTCCGGGGGAGGGCTCCGAGAGACCCAGTACTTC.

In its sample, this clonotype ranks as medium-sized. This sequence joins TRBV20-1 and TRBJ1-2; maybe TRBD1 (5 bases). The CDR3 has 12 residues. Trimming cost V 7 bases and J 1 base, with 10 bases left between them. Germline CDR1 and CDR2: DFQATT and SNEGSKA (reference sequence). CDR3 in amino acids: CSGGQNNYGYTF. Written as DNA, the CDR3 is TGCAGTGGCGGACAAAATAACTATGGCTACACCTTC.

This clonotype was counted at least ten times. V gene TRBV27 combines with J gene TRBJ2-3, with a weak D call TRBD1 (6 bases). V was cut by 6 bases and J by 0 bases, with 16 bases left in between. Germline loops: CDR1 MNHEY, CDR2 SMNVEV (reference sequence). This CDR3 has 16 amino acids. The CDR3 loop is CASRQQPQGSTDTQYF. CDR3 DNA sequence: TGTGCCAGCAGACAACAACCTCAGGGGAGCACAGATACGCAGTATTTT.